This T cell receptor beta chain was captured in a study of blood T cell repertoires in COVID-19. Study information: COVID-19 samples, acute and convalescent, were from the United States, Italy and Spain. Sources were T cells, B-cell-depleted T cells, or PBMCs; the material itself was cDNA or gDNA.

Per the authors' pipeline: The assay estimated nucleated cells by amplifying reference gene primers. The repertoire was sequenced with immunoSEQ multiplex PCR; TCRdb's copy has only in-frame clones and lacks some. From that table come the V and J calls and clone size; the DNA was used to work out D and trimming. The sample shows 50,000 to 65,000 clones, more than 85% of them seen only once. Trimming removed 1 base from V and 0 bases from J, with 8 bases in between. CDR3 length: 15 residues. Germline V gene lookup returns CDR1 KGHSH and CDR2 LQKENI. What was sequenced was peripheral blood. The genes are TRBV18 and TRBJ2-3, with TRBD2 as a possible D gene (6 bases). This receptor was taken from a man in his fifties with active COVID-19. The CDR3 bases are TGTGCCAGCTCACCACAGGGGACTAGCACAGATACGCAGTATTTT. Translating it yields CASSPQGTSTDTQYF.